This T cell receptor beta chain stems from a study of shared clonotypes between healthy human individuals. Study-wide results and limits: Among non-shared clonotypes, generation probabilities were lower than among those shared by all four donors.

In its sample, this clone was seen once. What it binds is not known. Produced via immunoSEQ multiplex PCR; TCRdb's table is partial and in-frame only. The table shows under 1,100,000 clones, with around four fifths occurring only once. The V and J ends lost 0 bases and 0 bases, in that order; junction bases with no gene match: 6. The CDR3 contains 17 residues. Per germline, CDR1 SGHRS and CDR2 YFSETQ. V usage is TRBV5-1 and J usage is TRBJ1-3; 7 positions match TRBD1. The sequenced material came from memory CD4+ T cells sorted from blood. The subset: CD45RA-negative fraction. The sequence was obtained from a man aged 18-30 years in good health. The DNA of the CDR3 is TGCGCCAGCAGCTTGGCCACAGGGGATAGCTCTGGAAACACCATATATTTT. This encodes CASSLATGDSSGNTIYF. The full variable domain, rest sourced from reference TRBV5-1 and TRBJ1-3, is KAGVTQTPRYLIKTRGQQVTLSCSPISGHRSVSWYQQTPGQGLQFLFEYFSETQRNKGNFPGRFSGRQFSNSRSEMNVSTLELGDSALYLCASSLATGDSSGNTIYFGEGSWLTVV.